This TCR beta chain was identified in a study of control samples from healthy donors and cancer patients. The CDR3 length is 16 residues. Germline V gives CDR1 SGHNT, CDR2 YENEEA. The J segment lost 2 bases and the V segment lost 4 bases, leaving 6 bases of the junction unmatched. Clones were sequenced by immunoSEQ multiplex PCR, and TCRdb holds only the in-frame ones, with some missing. The repertoire holds fewer than 300,000 clones, with more than 65% as singletons. This clone was counted once. The sequenced material came from PBMCs. The chain employs TRBV11-3 and TRBJ1-2; 11 bases are a match to TRBD1. The receptor was isolated from a woman aged 60-70 years with lung cancer. The DNA for the CDR3 is TGTGCCAGCAGCTCCTTGGACAGGGGGCAAAACTATGGCTACACCTTC. It is translated as CASSSLDRGQNYGYTF.